This T cell receptor beta chain was profiled in a study of T-cell reconstitution after alpha-beta-depleted transplantation in children. Unique molecular identifiers were incorporated into the prepared TCRbeta library. TCRdb used MiXCR to reprocess the PCR reads, holding one entry per CDR3 protein. The data hold a few hundred thousand distinct CDR3 sequences, with 13% observed a single time. Trimming removed 2 bases from V and 2 bases from J, with 6 bases in between. This CDR3 region has 14 residues. CDR1 and CDR2 from the germline V gene are LGHDT and YNNKEL (reference sequence). V and J are TRBV3-1 and TRBJ2-2; D is unresolved. The sequence was obtained from a human donor who donated a stem cell graft to a child with Fanconi anemia. The sample here was PBMCs, taken from the stem cell graft. The CDR3, as DNA: TGTGCCAGCAGCCAAACTTTAAACACCGGGGAGCTGTTTTTT. As protein: CASSQTLNTGELFF.